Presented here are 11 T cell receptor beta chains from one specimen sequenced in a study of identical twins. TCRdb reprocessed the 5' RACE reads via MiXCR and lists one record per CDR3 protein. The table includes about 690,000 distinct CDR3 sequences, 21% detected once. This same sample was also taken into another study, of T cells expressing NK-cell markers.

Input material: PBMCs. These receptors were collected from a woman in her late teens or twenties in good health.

This CDR3 reads CASSPQGQYF. CDR3 bases: TGTGCCAGCAGTCCCCAAGGGCAGTACTTC. The chain has TRBV27 and TRBJ2-7; no firm D call. CDR3 size: 10 residues. The V gene lost 5 bases and the J gene lost 9 bases, with 8 bases spanning the gap. Germline loops: CDR1 MNHEY, CDR2 SMNVEV (reference sequence).

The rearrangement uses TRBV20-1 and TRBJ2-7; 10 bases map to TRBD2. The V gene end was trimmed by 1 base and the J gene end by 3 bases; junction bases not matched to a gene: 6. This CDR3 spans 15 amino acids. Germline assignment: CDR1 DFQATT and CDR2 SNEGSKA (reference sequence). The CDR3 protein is CSARASGGLFYEQYF. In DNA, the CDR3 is TGCAGTGCTAGAGCTAGCGGGGGTCTTTTCTACGAGCAGTACTTC.

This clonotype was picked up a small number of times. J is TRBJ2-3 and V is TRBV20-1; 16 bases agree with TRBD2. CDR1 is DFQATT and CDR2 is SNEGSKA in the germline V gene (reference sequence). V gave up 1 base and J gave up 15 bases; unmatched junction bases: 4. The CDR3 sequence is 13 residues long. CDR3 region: CSARVGLAGGSYF. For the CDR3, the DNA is TGCAGTGCTAGAGTGGGACTAGCGGGAGGGTCTTATTTT.

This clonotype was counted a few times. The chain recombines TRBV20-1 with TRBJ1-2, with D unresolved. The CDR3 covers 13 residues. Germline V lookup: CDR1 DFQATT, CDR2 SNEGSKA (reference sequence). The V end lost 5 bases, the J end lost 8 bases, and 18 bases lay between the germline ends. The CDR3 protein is CSALTGWDGGYTF. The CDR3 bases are TGCAGTGCTCTTACGGGGTGGGATGGCGGCTACACCTTC.

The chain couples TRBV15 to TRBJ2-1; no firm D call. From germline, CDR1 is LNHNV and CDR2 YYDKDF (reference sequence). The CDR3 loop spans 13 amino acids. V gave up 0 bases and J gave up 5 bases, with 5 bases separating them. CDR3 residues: CATSREIDNEQFF. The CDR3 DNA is TGTGCCACCAGCAGAGAAATAGACAATGAGCAGTTCTTC.

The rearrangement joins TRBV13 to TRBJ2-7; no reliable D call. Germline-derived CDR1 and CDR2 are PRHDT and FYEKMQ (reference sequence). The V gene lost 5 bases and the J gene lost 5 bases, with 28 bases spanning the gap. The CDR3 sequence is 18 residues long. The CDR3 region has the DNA TGTGCCAGCAGCCCCTCAGGAGAAGTAAGTTCGAAATTCGACGAGCAGTACTTC. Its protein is CASSPSGEVSSKFDEQYF. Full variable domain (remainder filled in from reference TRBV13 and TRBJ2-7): AAGVIQSPRHLIKEKRETATLKCYPIPRHDTVYWYQQGPGQDPQFLISFYEKMQSDKGSIPDRFSAQQFSDYHSELNMSSLELGDSALYFCASSPSGEVSSKFDEQYFGPGTRLTVT.

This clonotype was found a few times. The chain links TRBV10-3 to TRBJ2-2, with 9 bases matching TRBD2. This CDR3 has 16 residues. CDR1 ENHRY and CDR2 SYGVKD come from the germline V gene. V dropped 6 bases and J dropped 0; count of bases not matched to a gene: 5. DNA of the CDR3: TGTGCCATCAGGGCTAGCGGGGCCGCGAACACCGGGGAGCTGTTTTTT. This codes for CAIRASGAANTGELFF.

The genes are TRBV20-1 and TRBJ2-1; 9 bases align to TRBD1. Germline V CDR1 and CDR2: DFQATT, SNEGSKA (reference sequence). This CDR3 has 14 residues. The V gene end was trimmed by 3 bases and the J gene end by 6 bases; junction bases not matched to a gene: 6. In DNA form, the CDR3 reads TGCAGTGCTAGCGTTCGGGACAGGGCCAATGAGCAGTTCTTC. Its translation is CSASVRDRANEQFF.

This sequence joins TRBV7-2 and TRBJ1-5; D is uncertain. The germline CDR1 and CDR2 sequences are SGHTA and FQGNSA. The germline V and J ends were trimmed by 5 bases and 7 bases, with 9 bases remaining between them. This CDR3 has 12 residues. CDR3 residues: CASSPAKQPQHF. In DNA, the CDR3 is TGTGCCAGCAGCCCCGCGAAACAGCCCCAGCATTTT.

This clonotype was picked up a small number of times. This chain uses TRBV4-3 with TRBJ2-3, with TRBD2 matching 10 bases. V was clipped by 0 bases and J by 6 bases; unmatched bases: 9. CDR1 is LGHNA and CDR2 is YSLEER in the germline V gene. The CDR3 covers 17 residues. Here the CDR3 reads CASSQDGASGSVDTQYF. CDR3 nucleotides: TGCGCCAGCAGCCAAGATGGGGCTAGCGGGAGCGTCGATACGCAGTATTTT.

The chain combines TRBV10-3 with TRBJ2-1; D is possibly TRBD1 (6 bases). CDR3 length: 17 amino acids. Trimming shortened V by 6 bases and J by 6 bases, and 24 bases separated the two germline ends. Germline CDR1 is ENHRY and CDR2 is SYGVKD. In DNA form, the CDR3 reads TGTGCCATCAGCCCTCCAAGGGGACCTTTAGGGGGCAATGAGCAGTTCTTC. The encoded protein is CAISPPRGPLGGNEQFF.